These 27 T cell receptor beta chains originate from one sample sequenced in a study of T-cell memory formation after mild COVID-19 (dated by TCRdb to the early 2020s). The library was prepared using 5' RACE. The sequencer was an Illumina NovaSeq 6000. TCRdb reran the public reads through fastp at Q25 and MiXCR, keeping productive beta chains. Rows matching on CDR3 protein sequence are summarized as one entry with the most common DNA and genes. The sample data list about 350,000 distinct CDR3 sequences, and approximately 13% of these were observed just once. About a fifth of the sample lies in the top ten. Sequenced material: PBMCs or a T cell subset sorted from them (not recorded which). The receptors were gathered from a man aged 18 to 30 who had mild COVID-19 (a few samples of this study predate the infection). The sample titles of this study are shuffled in the database, so cell type and time point are left out; the donor was told from shared clones.

The chain has TRBV3-1 and TRBJ2-1; TRBD2 is a possible D gene (5 bases). The CDR3 totals 13 residues. Trimming shortened V by 2 bases and J by 5 bases, and 7 bases separated the two germline ends. The V gene's germline CDR1 is LGHDT and CDR2 YNNKEL (reference sequence). The CDR3 region has the DNA TGTGCCAGCAGCCAAATCGGGGACAATGAGCAGTTCTTC. Translating it yields CASSQIGDNEQFF.

The rearrangement links TRBV19 to TRBJ1-4; 10 nucleotides match TRBD1. Per germline, CDR1 LNHDA and CDR2 SQIVND (reference sequence). J lost 7 bases, V lost 9 bases, and 5 bases had no gene match. There are 13 residues in the CDR3. CDR3 amino acids: CASTTGGFEKLFF. The CDR3 DNA reads as TGTGCCAGCACGACAGGGGGCTTTGAAAAACTGTTTTTT.

In this sample, this clonotype turned up a few times. The gene calls are TRBV20-1 and TRBJ1-5; D ambiguous. V was pared by 0 bases and J by 8 bases, with 5 bases between. There are 11 residues in the CDR3. The V gene's germline CDR1 is DFQATT and CDR2 SNEGSKA (reference sequence). This CDR3 reads CSARDTEPQHF. In DNA, the CDR3 is TGCAGTGCTAGAGATACAGAGCCCCAGCATTTT.

V gene TRBV5-6 combines with J gene TRBJ1-2; D possibly corresponds to TRBD1 (6 bases). V lost 4 bases, J lost 3 bases, and 10 bases lay in between. The CDR3 runs to 13 residues. Germline CDR1 SGHDT, CDR2 YYEEEE. In nucleotides, the CDR3 is TGTGCCAGCAGCCAGGGGTTCCACTATGGCTACACCTTC. Residues: CASSQGFHYGYTF.

This clonotype showed up just a few times. This chain connects TRBV4-2 to TRBJ2-5; 8 nucleotides agree with TRBD2. The V gene end was trimmed by 1 base and the J gene end by 0 bases; junction bases not matched to a gene: 7. Germline V CDR1 and CDR2: LGHNA, YNFKEQ. This CDR3 has 17 residues. CDR3 residues: CASSQAGGAGYQETQYF. The CDR3 DNA follows: TGTGCCAGCAGCCAAGCCGGGGGGGCTGGGTACCAAGAGACCCAGTACTTC.

This clonotype was seen repeatedly, ten times or more. The rearrangement links TRBV5-1 to TRBJ2-7; D is uncertain. This CDR3 has 13 residues. Germline values: CDR1 SGHRS, CDR2 YFSETQ. V was cut by 0 bases and J by 5 bases, with 9 bases left in between. The CDR3, as DNA: TGCGCCAGCAGCTTGGAAATACCGGACGAGCAGTACTTC. Protein product: CASSLEIPDEQYF. Filled out from reference TRBV5-1 and TRBJ2-7, the complete variable domain reads KAGVTQTPRYLIKTRGQQVTLSCSPISGHRSVSWYQQTPGQGLQFLFEYFSETQRNKGNFPGRFSGRQFSNSRSEMNVSTLELGDSALYLCASSLEIPDEQYFGPGTRLTVT.

The chain combines TRBV20-1 with TRBJ1-1; D is undetermined. Trimming shortened V by 2 bases and J by 1 base, and 11 bases separated the two germline ends. Per the germline V gene, CDR1 is DFQATT and CDR2 is SNEGSKA (reference sequence). The CDR3 spans 14 residues. The CDR3 bases are TGCAGTGCTAGATCGCGGGCCAAGAACACTGAAGCTTTCTTT. This translates into CSARSRAKNTEAFF.

Only a few counts were recorded for this clonotype. The genes are TRBV6-2 or TRBV6-3 and TRBJ1-1, with D possibly matching TRBD1 (6 bases). The CDR3 covers 13 residues. Germline CDR1 and CDR2: MNHEY and SVGEGT. The V and J ends lost 4 bases and 4 bases respectively, with 10 bases between them. As DNA, the CDR3 is TGTGCCAGCAGTTCCCAGGGGTTCACTGAAGCTTTCTTT. Its protein product is CASSSQGFTEAFF.

At least ten counts were recorded for this clonotype. The rearrangement joins TRBV5-1 to TRBJ2-5; no definite D call. There are 14 residues in the CDR3. Per the germline V gene, CDR1 is SGHRS and CDR2 is YFSETQ. The germline V and J ends were trimmed by 0 bases and 4 bases, with 10 bases remaining between them. The CDR3 is CASSLDGSRETQYF. Written as DNA, the CDR3 is TGCGCCAGCAGCTTGGATGGCAGTAGAGAGACCCAGTACTTC.

This clonotype was seen repeatedly, ten times or more. J is TRBJ2-7 and V is TRBV10-1, with a weak D call TRBD1 (5 bases). V dropped 9 bases and J dropped 6 bases, with 6 bases sitting between them. Germline V gives CDR1 WNHNN, CDR2 SYGVQD (reference sequence). The CDR3 contains 9 residues. CDR3 nucleotide sequence: TGCGCCAGAGGGGTCGAGCAGTACGTC. Its protein is CARGVEQYV.

This clonotype was counted only a few times. The chain is built from TRBV20-1 and TRBJ2-1, with D hard to call. Germline assignment: CDR1 DFQATT and CDR2 SNEGSKA (reference sequence). The CDR3 is made up of 12 amino acids. Trimming removed 5 bases at V and 8 bases at J, with 13 bases between. This CDR3 is CSARRDTDEQFF. CDR3 nucleotide sequence: TGCAGTGCTCGCCGTGACACGGATGAGCAGTTCTTC.

The sample holds many counts of this clonotype. The chain combines TRBV5-1 with TRBJ2-3; 7 positions match TRBD2. The CDR3 runs 14 residues. Per germline, CDR1 SGHRS and CDR2 YFSETQ. With 5 bases clipped from V and 0 bases from J, the junction kept 3 bases outside the gene matches. CDR3 sequence (DNA): TGCGCCAGCAGTTCGACTAGCAGCACAGATACGCAGTATTTT. This gives the protein CASSSTSSTDTQYF. Full variable domain (missing parts from reference TRBV5-1 and TRBJ2-3): KAGVTQTPRYLIKTRGQQVTLSCSPISGHRSVSWYQQTPGQGLQFLFEYFSETQRNKGNFPGRFSGRQFSNSRSEMNVSTLELGDSALYLCASSSTSSTDTQYFGPGTRLTVL.

This chain uses TRBV2 with TRBJ1-1; perhaps TRBD1 as D (5 bases). Trimming took 6 bases from V and 5 from J, leaving 22 bases between them. Germline V gives CDR1 SNHLY, CDR2 FYNNEI. The CDR3 runs to 16 residues. CDR3 sequence: CASRPGTLAARTEAFF. Here the CDR3 DNA reads TGTGCCAGCAGGCCGGGGACGCTGGCGGCGCGAACTGAAGCTTTCTTT.

The count of this clonotype is one. The chain recombines TRBV14 with TRBJ2-7, with 8 nucleotides matching TRBD1. Germline loops: CDR1 SGHDN, CDR2 FVKESK. CDR3 length: 16 amino acids. With 4 bases clipped from V and 2 bases from J, the junction kept 10 bases outside the gene matches. This chain's CDR3 is CASSLPGRGPTYEQYF. Written as DNA, the CDR3 is TGTGCCAGCAGCCTCCCCGGCAGGGGGCCCACCTACGAGCAGTACTTC. Complete variable domain (other parts from reference TRBV14 and TRBJ2-7): EAGVTQFPSHSVIEKGQTVTLRCDPISGHDNLYWYRRVMGKEIKFLLHFVKESKQDESGMPNNRFLAERTGGTYSTLKVQPAELEDSGVYFCASSLPGRGPTYEQYFGPGTRLTVT.

The chain recombines TRBV4-2 with TRBJ1-2; a weak D match, TRBD1 (6 bases). The CDR3 extends over 13 amino acids. CDR1 LGHNA and CDR2 YNFKEQ come from the germline V gene. Trimming stripped 2 bases from V and 8 bases from J, with 12 bases between. The CDR3 DNA sequence: TGTGCCAGCAGCCAACCAGGGGCATGGGGCTACACCTTC. Protein product: CASSQPGAWGYTF.

Only a few counts were recorded for this clonotype. This rearrangement joins TRBV4-3 to TRBJ2-3; maybe TRBD2 (7 bases). The CDR3 is 19 residues long. The V gene's germline CDR1 is LGHNA and CDR2 YSLEER. With 1 base removed from V and 0 bases from J, the gap between germline ends came to 20 bases. In DNA, the CDR3 is TGCGCCAGCAGCCAAGTCCCGAGGGGGAGGGGGAGGAGCACAGATACGCAGTATTTT. This codes for CASSQVPRGRGRSTDTQYF.

The rearrangement uses TRBV5-1 and TRBJ2-5; D is ambiguous. The V gene's germline CDR1 is SGHRS and CDR2 YFSETQ. The CDR3 sequence is 13 residues long. The V gene lost 4 bases and the J gene lost 2 bases, with 9 bases spanning the gap. The CDR3 here is CASSPTAQETQYF. For the CDR3, the DNA is TGCGCCAGCAGCCCGACGGCACAAGAGACCCAGTACTTC.

This clonotype was recorded at least ten times. V is TRBV6-5 and J is TRBJ2-1, with D tentatively TRBD2 (7 bases). Trimming took off 2 bases at V and 4 bases at J, with 12 bases between the two ends. The CDR3 has 15 amino acids. Germline CDR1 MNHEY, CDR2 SVGAGI. The chain's CDR3 is CASSYKGGQYNEQFF. CDR3 DNA sequence: TGTGCCAGCAGTTACAAGGGGGGGCAATACAATGAGCAGTTCTTC.

The chain uses TRBV4-1 and TRBJ2-3; D assignment may be TRBD1 or TRBD2 (5 bases each). CDR1 is MGHRA, CDR2 YSYEKL, per germline. Trimming pared 4 bases from V and 0 bases from J, leaving 11 bases between. The CDR3 extends over 15 amino acids. For the CDR3, the DNA is TGCGCCAGCAGCCGCATGGGACGGAGCACAGATACGCAGTATTTT. Translating it yields CASSRMGRSTDTQYF.

V gene TRBV6-6 combines with J gene TRBJ2-5, with TRBD2 matching 11 bases. Germline lookup yields CDR1 MNHNY and CDR2 SVGAGI (reference sequence). Trimming removed 2 bases from V and 5 bases from J; junction bases left unmatched: 4. This CDR3 contains 15 residues. CDR3 coding DNA: TGTGCCAGCAGTTACGGTAGCGGGGGGGCGGAGACCCAGTACTTC. Its protein is CASSYGSGGAETQYF.

The chain links TRBV4-1 to TRBJ1-3; 9 nucleotides agree with TRBD1. CDR1 and CDR2 (germline): MGHRA, YSYEKL. The CDR3 covers 15 residues. Losses at the gene ends were 3 bases for V and 4 bases for J; bases not matched to a gene: 4. CDR3: CASSQTGGGGNTIYF. The CDR3 bases are TGCGCCAGCAGCCAGACAGGGGGAGGGGGAAACACCATATATTTT.

This clonotype was detected ten times or more. The V and J genes are TRBV5-5 and TRBJ1-1; 10 nucleotides match TRBD1. CDR3 length equals 14 residues. V trimming: 4 bases; J trimming: 5 bases; junction bases outside the gene matches: 5. Germline V CDR1 and CDR2: SGHKS, YYEKEE (reference sequence). The CDR3 region is CASSPDRGRTEAFF. The CDR3 DNA reads as TGTGCCAGCAGCCCGGACAGGGGGAGGACTGAAGCTTTCTTT.

Many counts were recorded for this clonotype. J is TRBJ2-1 and V is TRBV10-3; TRBD2 matches 11 bases. J lost 5 bases, V lost 10 bases, and 4 bases had no gene match. CDR1 ENHRY and CDR2 SYGVKD come from the germline V gene. The CDR3 length is 13 residues. DNA of the CDR3: TGTGCCACCCTAGCGGGGGGTAACAATGAGCAGTTCTTC. It codes for CATLAGGNNEQFF.

The V gene is TRBV6-1, the J gene TRBJ2-2; D possibly corresponds to TRBD1 (5 bases). Germline CDR1 and CDR2: MNHNS and SASEGT. This CDR3 is 12 amino acids long. DNA for the CDR3: TGTTCCGACAGTCAGGGCACCGGGGAGCTGTTTTTT. Its protein is CSDSQGTGELFF.

The table lists this clonotype with a few counts. The chain is built from TRBV5-6 and TRBJ2-7; TRBD1 is a possible D gene (6 bases). In germline, CDR1 is SGHDT, CDR2 YYEEEE. V was cut by 0 bases and J by 1 base, with 11 bases left in between. The CDR3 runs 15 residues. The CDR3 reads CASSLVGAFSYEQYF. CDR3 bases: TGTGCCAGCAGCTTGGTGGGGGCGTTTTCCTACGAGCAGTACTTC.

This chain links TRBV11-3 with TRBJ2-7; D might be TRBD2 (6 bases). Germline-derived CDR1 and CDR2 are SGHNT and YENEEA. This CDR3 spans 12 amino acids. Trimming removed 4 bases at V and 6 bases at J, with 10 bases between. The CDR3 spells CASSSDYGEQYF. Written as DNA, the CDR3 is TGTGCCAGCAGCTCGGACTACGGCGAGCAGTACTTC.

This clonotype turned up a few times. This rearrangement joins TRBV19 to TRBJ1-2; 8 bases match TRBD1. With V trimmed by 8 bases and J by 8 bases, 4 bases remained unmatched. From germline, CDR1 is LNHDA and CDR2 SQIVND (reference sequence). This CDR3 spans 11 amino acids. CDR3 loop: CASDRGSGYTF. The CDR3, as DNA: TGTGCCAGTGACAGGGGCAGCGGCTACACCTTC.